The entry that follows covers one T cell receptor (beta chain) sequence. This specimen comes from a study of control samples from healthy donors and cancer patients. Repertoires were generated with immunoSEQ multiplex PCR, while TCRdb's copy carries only in-frame clones and drops some. The table has 100,000 or so clones, roughly 82% seen once; the top ten hold about 10%. The V segment lost 1 base and the J segment 2 bases; nucleotides outside the gene matches: 14. This CDR3 is 19 amino acids long. Germline V CDR1 and CDR2: SGHTA, FQGNSA. This sequence was found in a woman in her sixties or seventies in good health. The specimen sequenced was blood. The chain uses TRBV7-2 and TRBJ2-3; 8 bases are shared with TRBD2. In DNA form, the CDR3 reads TGTGCCAGCAGCTTAGAAAGACTAGCGTATAAAAGACCCACAGATACGCAGTATTTT. Protein product: CASSLERLAYKRPTDTQYF.